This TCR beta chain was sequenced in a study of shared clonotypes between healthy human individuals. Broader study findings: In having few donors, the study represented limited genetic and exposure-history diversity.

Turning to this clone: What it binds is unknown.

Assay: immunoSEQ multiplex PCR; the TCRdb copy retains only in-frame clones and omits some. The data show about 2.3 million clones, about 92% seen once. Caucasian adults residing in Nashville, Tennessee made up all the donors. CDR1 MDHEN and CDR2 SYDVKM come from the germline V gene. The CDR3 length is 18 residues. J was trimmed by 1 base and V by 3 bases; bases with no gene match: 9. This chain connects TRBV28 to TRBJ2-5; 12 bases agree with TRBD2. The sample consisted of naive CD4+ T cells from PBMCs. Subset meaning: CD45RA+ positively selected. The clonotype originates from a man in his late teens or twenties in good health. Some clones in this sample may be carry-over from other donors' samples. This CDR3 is CASSLFILAGGRQETQYF. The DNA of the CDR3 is TGTGCCAGCAGTTTGTTCATACTAGCGGGAGGACGCCAAGAGACCCAGTACTTC.